This entry lists 32 T cell receptor beta chains sequenced from one sample in a study of T cells after posttransplantation cyclophosphamide. Measured with immunoSEQ multiplex PCR; TCRdb has only the in-frame clones, and not every one. The sample yields some 54,000 clones, around 94% seen once. The sequenced sample consisted of PBMCs. These receptors were taken from a woman aged 25 to 39 in good health and a related stem cell transplant donor.

V is TRBV6-5 and J is TRBJ1-6; D perhaps matches TRBD1 (6 bases). The germline V gene has CDR1 MNHEY and CDR2 SVGAGI. V dropped 7 bases and J dropped 5 bases, with 12 bases sitting between them. This CDR3 spans 14 amino acids. CDR3 sequence reads: CASKGWDNNSPLHF. The CDR3 bases are TGTGCCAGCAAAGGATGGGACAATAATTCACCCCTCCACTTT.

V usage is TRBV10-3 and J usage is TRBJ1-3; 8 bases agree with TRBD1. The CDR3 runs 15 residues. The ends lost 6 bases at V and 0 bases at J; junction bases unmatched: 4. Germline lookup yields CDR1 ENHRY and CDR2 SYGVKD. The CDR3 protein is CAIRGGQGSGNTIYF. In DNA, the CDR3 is TGTGCCATCAGAGGAGGACAGGGCTCTGGAAACACCATATATTTT.

This clone was observed a handful of times. The rearrangement uses TRBV30 and TRBJ1-5; D unclear. V shed 3 bases and J shed 1 base, with 7 bases lying between them. CDR1 and CDR2 (germline): GTSNPN, SVGIG (reference sequence). The CDR3 totals 13 residues. The DNA of the CDR3 is TGTGCCTGGAGGACTGACAGCAATCAGCCCCAGCATTTT. Encoded protein: CAWRTDSNQPQHF.

V gene TRBV6-5 combines with J gene TRBJ1-2; D not resolved. V was pared by 10 bases and J by 2 bases, with 11 bases between. There are 12 residues in the CDR3. Germline CDR1 MNHEY, CDR2 SVGAGI. The CDR3 protein is CANTPRNYGYTF. CDR3 sequence (DNA): TGTGCCAACACCCCGAGGAACTATGGCTACACCTTC.

The chain recombines TRBV4-1 with TRBJ1-4; D is unresolved. This CDR3 region has 14 residues. Looked up from germline, CDR1 is MGHRA and CDR2 is YSYEKL. Trimming took 4 bases from V and 8 from J, leaving 14 bases between them. The CDR3 reads CASSLQGGLEKLFF. CDR3 nucleotide sequence: TGCGCCAGCAGCCTCCAAGGCGGGCTCGAAAAACTGTTTTTT.

V usage is TRBV28 and J usage is TRBJ1-5; D perhaps matches TRBD1 (6 bases). The V end lost 2 bases, the J end lost 3 bases, and 14 bases lay between the germline ends. This CDR3 has 16 amino acids. Germline loops: CDR1 MDHEN, CDR2 SYDVKM. The CDR3 bases are TGTGCCAGCAGTTTAGGGGGACAAGAAAACAATCAGCCCCAGCATTTT. Residues: CASSLGGQENNQPQHF.

The gene calls are TRBV5-1 and TRBJ2-7, with 7 bases identical to TRBD1. After removal of 4 bases from V and 11 bases from J, the junction contained 15 bases not matched to a gene. CDR1 SGHRS and CDR2 YFSETQ come from the germline V gene. CDR3 size: 14 residues. For the CDR3, the DNA is TGCGCCAGCAGCCCTGGGGACAGTGCCCTCTGGGAGTACTTC. Residues: CASSPGDSALWEYF.

The gene calls are TRBV5-4 and TRBJ1-1; D is unresolved. Germline values: CDR1 SGHNT, CDR2 YYREEE (reference sequence). The germline V and J ends were trimmed by 0 bases and 0 bases, with 12 bases remaining between them. The CDR3 is 16 amino acids. The CDR3 sequence: CASSLEVGGMNTEAFF. The CDR3 bases are TGTGCCAGCAGCTTGGAGGTAGGAGGCATGAACACTGAAGCTTTCTTT.

The rearrangement links TRBV27 to TRBJ1-1; TRBD1 matches 8 bases. V lost 3 bases to trimming and J lost 4 bases; unmatched junction nucleotides: 4. The V gene's germline CDR1 is MNHEY and CDR2 SMNVEV (reference sequence). The CDR3 covers 14 residues. DNA for the CDR3: TGTGCCAGCAGTTTTTTGGGACAGGCCACTGAAGCTTTCTTT. Translating gives CASSFLGQATEAFF.

This chain links TRBV5-1 with TRBJ2-3; no firm D call. Germline CDR1 and CDR2: SGHRS and YFSETQ. With 3 bases removed from V and 2 bases from J, the gap between germline ends came to 4 bases. The CDR3 runs to 12 residues. CDR3 protein: CASSSNTDTQYF. The CDR3 nucleotides are TGCGCCAGCAGCTCAAACACAGATACGCAGTATTTT.

This clone was recorded once. The chain uses TRBV28 and TRBJ2-5; tentative D call: TRBD2 (6 bases). CDR3 length: 15 residues. Germline CDR1 MDHEN, CDR2 SYDVKM. The V end was cut by 3 bases, the J end by 3 bases, with 14 bases between. The CDR3: CASSFAGRGEETQYF. CDR3 nucleotide sequence: TGTGCCAGCAGTTTCGCGGGACGAGGGGAAGAGACCCAGTACTTC.

J is TRBJ2-5 and V is TRBV7-8; 10 positions match TRBD2. Germline CDR1 is SGHVS and CDR2 is FQNEAQ. This CDR3 has 16 amino acids. The V gene end was trimmed by 1 base and the J gene end by 5 bases; junction bases not matched to a gene: 7. The CDR3 loop is CASSLDPGLASETQYF. The DNA for the CDR3 is TGTGCCAGCAGCTTAGATCCGGGACTAGCGTCCGAGACCCAGTACTTC.

This chain links TRBV4-3 with TRBJ2-3, with 15 nucleotides matching TRBD2. The CDR3 sequence is 16 residues long. Germline V gives CDR1 LGHNA, CDR2 YSLEER. Losses at the gene ends were 3 bases for V and 3 bases for J; bases not matched to a gene: 1. This CDR3 reads CASSQGLAGGTDTQYF. CDR3 nucleotides: TGCGCCAGCAGCCAGGGACTAGCGGGGGGTACAGATACGCAGTATTTT.

V gene TRBV5-1 combines with J gene TRBJ1-5; the D gene is possibly TRBD1 (5 bases). Looked up from germline, CDR1 is SGHRS and CDR2 is YFSETQ. The CDR3 is 13 amino acids. With 4 bases removed from V and 6 bases from J, the gap between germline ends came to 11 bases. CDR3 protein: CASSPQGSQPQHF. The CDR3, as DNA: TGCGCCAGCAGCCCCCAGGGTAGTCAGCCCCAGCATTTT.

The V gene is TRBV19, the J gene TRBJ2-5, with 7 nucleotides matching TRBD2. Per germline, CDR1 LNHDA and CDR2 SQIVND (reference sequence). V shed 6 bases, J shed 1 base, and the junction held 8 bases outside the gene matches. This CDR3 is 15 amino acids long. The CDR3 coding sequence is TGTGCCAGTAGCCGACCGGGGGGAGCCCAAGAGACCCAGTACTTC. It encodes CASSRPGGAQETQYF.

This rearrangement joins TRBV28 to TRBJ1-4; TRBD1 matches at 8 bases. The CDR3 contains 15 residues. In germline, CDR1 is MDHEN, CDR2 SYDVKM. V lost 5 bases and J lost 3; bases outside the gene matches: 5. In nucleotides, the CDR3 is TGTGCCAGCAGTCGCACAGGGGGGTCTAATGAAAAACTGTTTTTT. This translates into CASSRTGGSNEKLFF.

The CDR3 coding sequence is TGTGCCAGCAGCACCCCCTGTGTACTAGCTTTCGCCAGGGAGACCCAGTACTTC. Residues: CASSTPCVLAFARETQYF. The chain uses TRBV11-3 and TRBJ2-5; a possible D gene is TRBD2 (6 bases). This CDR3 has 18 residues. In germline, CDR1 is SGHNT, CDR2 YENEEA. Trimming left V 5 bases short and J 5 bases short, with 27 bases between.

The V and J genes are TRBV6-6 and TRBJ2-5, with D unresolved. This CDR3 comprises 15 residues. The germline V and J ends were trimmed by 6 bases and 1 base, with 15 bases remaining between them. In germline, CDR1 is MNHNY, CDR2 SVGAGI (reference sequence). CDR3 nucleotide sequence: TGTGCCAGCAGCCTATACGCGGCGGTCCAAGAGACCCAGTACTTC. This sequence encodes CASSLYAAVQETQYF.

V and J are TRBV6-4 and TRBJ2-3; a possible D gene is TRBD1 (6 bases). V was trimmed by 4 bases and J by 6 bases, leaving 14 bases between them. Germline V gives CDR1 MRHNA, CDR2 SNTAGT. The CDR3 extends over 14 amino acids. CDR3 sequence reads: CASSVSRGKDTQYF. As DNA, the CDR3 is TGTGCCAGCAGTGTCTCCAGGGGAAAGGATACGCAGTATTTT.

This chain joins TRBV5-1 and TRBJ1-3; 7 bases line up with TRBD1. V shed 4 bases and J 2 bases; nucleotides not matched to a gene: 6. The CDR3 sequence is 15 residues long. CDR1 SGHRS and CDR2 YFSETQ come from the germline V gene. The CDR3, as DNA: TGCGCCAGCAGCACGACAGGGCGTGCTGGAAACACCATATATTTT. This translates into CASSTTGRAGNTIYF.

The chain is built from TRBV27 and TRBJ2-1, with 12 positions matching TRBD2. CDR3 length: 17 amino acids. V shed 3 bases, J shed 6 bases, and the junction held 9 bases outside the gene matches. CDR1 MNHEY and CDR2 SMNVEV come from the germline V gene (reference sequence). The CDR3 spells CASSFAPLAGGPNEQFF. Here the CDR3 DNA reads TGTGCCAGCAGTTTTGCCCCACTAGCGGGGGGCCCCAATGAGCAGTTCTTC.

The chain is built from TRBV5-6 and TRBJ2-2, with D possibly TRBD1 on 6 matching bases. The V end was cut by 3 bases, the J end by 1 base, with 13 bases between. Germline-derived CDR1 and CDR2 are SGHDT and YYEEEE. The CDR3 spans 16 residues. The CDR3 loop is CASSWPVTGNTGELFF. In DNA form, the CDR3 reads TGTGCCAGCAGCTGGCCGGTGACAGGGAACACCGGGGAGCTGTTTTTT. Full variable domain (outside the CDR3, taken from reference TRBV5-6 and TRBJ2-2): DAGVTQSPTHLIKTRGQQVTLRCSPKSGHDTVSWYQQALGQGPQFIFQYYEEEERQRGNFPDRFSGHQFPNYSSELNVNALLLGDSALYLCASSWPVTGNTGELFFGEGSRLTVL.

V is TRBV27 and J is TRBJ1-3; no clear D gene. Germline V gene lookup returns CDR1 MNHEY and CDR2 SMNVEV (reference sequence). The CDR3 loop spans 18 amino acids. Trimming stripped 3 bases from V and 0 bases from J, with 18 bases between. The CDR3 region is CASSLASDWENSGNTIYF. The DNA for the CDR3 is TGTGCCAGCAGTTTGGCATCGGACTGGGAGAACTCTGGAAACACCATATATTTT.

The CDR3 DNA sequence: TGTGCCAGCAGGCCGGTCGTCCTAGCGCGGGAGACCCAGTACTTC. Translating gives CASRPVVLARETQYF. J is TRBJ2-5 and V is TRBV11-2, with a weak D call TRBD2 (6 bases). This CDR3 has 15 residues. The germline CDR1 and CDR2 sequences are SGHAT and FQNNGV. Trimming stripped 6 bases from V and 5 bases from J, with 19 bases between. Together with reference TRBV11-2 and TRBJ2-5, the CDR3 gives the full variable domain: EAGVAQSPRYKIIEKRQSVAFWCNPISGHATLYWYQQILGQGPKLLIQFQNNGVVDDSQLPKDRFSAERLKGVDSTLKIQPAKLEDSAVYLCASRPVVLARETQYFGPGTRLLVL.

The rearrangement links TRBV4-3 to TRBJ2-5, with 9 bases aligning to TRBD2. V shed 0 bases and J 3 bases; nucleotides not matched to a gene: 8. Looked up from germline, CDR1 is LGHNA and CDR2 is YSLEER. The CDR3 contains 17 residues. The CDR3 DNA sequence: TGCGCCAGCAGCCAAGATATTAGCGGGACTAGCAAAGAGACCCAGTACTTC. Residues: CASSQDISGTSKETQYF.

The chain couples TRBV7-6 to TRBJ2-7, with no clear D. This CDR3 has 13 amino acids. Germline-derived CDR1 and CDR2 are SGHVS and FNYEAQ. V dropped 7 bases and J dropped 3 bases, with 13 bases sitting between them. CDR3 nucleotides: TGTGCCAGCACCACGGGTCTTGACTACGAGCAGTACTTC. Translation: CASTTGLDYEQYF. Complete variable domain (other parts from reference TRBV7-6 and TRBJ2-7): GAGVSQSPRYKVTKRGQDVALRCDPISGHVSLYWYRQALGQGPEFLTYFNYEAQQDKSGLPNDRFSAERPEGSISTLTIQRTEQRDSAMYRCASTTGLDYEQYFGPGTRLTVT.

This clone was detected only once. The chain combines TRBV11-2 with TRBJ2-5; 9 bases align to TRBD2. The germline V gene has CDR1 SGHAT and CDR2 FQNNGV. V shed 3 bases and J 0 bases; nucleotides not matched to a gene: 2. The CDR3 covers 15 residues. The DNA of the CDR3 is TGTGCCAGCAGCTTCACTAGCGGGCACCAAGAGACCCAGTACTTC. Its translation is CASSFTSGHQETQYF. Supplemented by reference TRBV11-2 and TRBJ2-5, the full variable domain reads EAGVAQSPRYKIIEKRQSVAFWCNPISGHATLYWYQQILGQGPKLLIQFQNNGVVDDSQLPKDRFSAERLKGVDSTLKIQPAKLEDSAVYLCASSFTSGHQETQYFGPGTRLLVL.

The rearrangement links TRBV5-5 to TRBJ2-1, with 9 bases fitting TRBD1. Germline CDR1 and CDR2: SGHKS and YYEKEE (reference sequence). With 7 bases clipped from V and 8 bases from J, the junction kept 10 bases outside the gene matches. The CDR3 is 14 residues long. CDR3 nucleotide sequence: TGTGCCAGCTCCCAAGGGACAGGGTCCTATGAGCAGTTCTTC. Encoded protein: CASSQGTGSYEQFF.

The rearrangement uses TRBV4-3 and TRBJ1-1; 7 bases line up with TRBD1. Germline V gene sequence: CDR1 LGHNA, CDR2 YSLEER. The J segment lost 6 bases and the V segment lost 5 bases, leaving 9 bases of the junction unmatched. The CDR3 sequence is 14 residues long. The CDR3 DNA reads as TGCGCCAGCAGCAACCAGGGCAGGGGGGCTGAAGCTTTCTTT. Its translation: CASSNQGRGAEAFF.

This chain connects TRBV13 to TRBJ2-5; 13 positions match TRBD2. The CDR3 runs 16 residues. Trimming took 2 bases from V and 7 from J; bases not matched to a gene: 7. Germline V gene sequence: CDR1 PRHDT, CDR2 FYEKMQ (reference sequence). CDR3 coding DNA: TGTGCCAGCAGCTTACGACTAGCGGGGGGCCTGGGGACCCAGTACTTC. Translating gives CASSLRLAGGLGTQYF.

The chain joins TRBV20-1 to TRBJ1-2; D is unclear. This CDR3 region has 10 residues. From germline, CDR1 is DFQATT and CDR2 SNEGSKA (reference sequence). V shed 5 bases and J shed 6 bases, with 7 bases lying between them. CDR3 region: CSAPKNGYTF. For the CDR3, the DNA is TGCAGTGCTCCTAAAAATGGCTACACCTTC.

This clone was seen a few times. CDR3 in amino acids: CASSQDAKDRVSEQYF. CDR3 bases: TGCGCCAGCAGCCAAGATGCGAAGGACAGGGTATCCGAGCAGTACTTC. The chain couples TRBV4-3 to TRBJ2-7; TRBD1 matches 8 bases. CDR1 and CDR2 from the germline V gene are LGHNA and YSLEER. The V gene end was trimmed by 0 bases and the J gene end by 6 bases; junction bases not matched to a gene: 10. There are 16 residues in the CDR3.